A single sample gave rise to the 30 T cell receptor beta chains below, sequenced in a study of a mutant IDH1 vaccine in newly diagnosed glioma. Time point: week 47, end of study. Doses consisted of 300 ug of mutant IDH1 20-mer peptide each, paired with topical imiquimod. Some clones are missing from TCRdb's copy, which holds only in-frame ones; the method was immunoSEQ multiplex PCR. The sample yields some 50,000 clones, around 84% seen once. These receptors have no known antigen. The input for sequencing was PBMCs, taken from a glioma patient whose treatment included an IDH1 peptide vaccine. Every receptor here comes from a woman younger than 45 with glioma. Some clones in this sample may be carry-over from other donors' samples.

The chain joins TRBV6-5 to TRBJ2-7; tentative D call: TRBD1 (5 bases). CDR3 length: 15 residues. Trimming left V 0 bases short and J 3 bases short, with 12 bases between. Germline CDR1 MNHEY, CDR2 SVGAGI. The DNA of the CDR3 is TGTGCCAGCAGTTACTCCCGACAGCTAAACTACGAGCAGTACTTC. It encodes CASSYSRQLNYEQYF.

The chain's CDR3 is CSVPGVGEQYF. The CDR3 DNA sequence: TGCAGTGTGCCGGGAGTGGGTGAGCAGTACTTC. The chain has TRBV20-1 and TRBJ2-7, with D possibly matching TRBD2 (6 bases). The V gene lost 7 bases and the J gene lost 7 bases, with 14 bases spanning the gap. The CDR3 runs 11 residues. From germline, CDR1 is DFQATT and CDR2 SNEGSKA (reference sequence).

The V and J genes are TRBV7-9 and TRBJ2-4; D is uncertain. This CDR3 spans 15 amino acids. The V gene lost 4 bases and the J gene lost 3 bases, with 13 bases spanning the gap. CDR1 is SEHNR and CDR2 is FQNEAQ in the germline V gene (reference sequence). The CDR3 region is CASSSPGSGKNIQYF. In DNA form, the CDR3 reads TGTGCCAGCAGCTCTCCAGGCTCGGGCAAAAACATTCAGTACTTC.

The CDR3 sequence is CASYRGERTEAFF. The CDR3 DNA follows: TGTGCCAGCTACAGGGGTGAGAGAACTGAAGCTTTCTTT. The V gene is TRBV10-3, the J gene TRBJ1-1; 7 positions agree with TRBD1. With 10 bases clipped from V and 5 bases from J, the junction kept 10 bases outside the gene matches. There are 13 residues in the CDR3. Germline CDR1 and CDR2: ENHRY and SYGVKD.

The J gene is TRBJ2-7, the V gene TRBV25-1, with D unclear. Trimming took off 3 bases at V and 0 bases at J, with 0 bases between the two ends. The CDR3 is made up of 11 amino acids. Germline V gene data show CDR1 as MGHDK and CDR2 as SYGVNS. CDR3 sequence reads: CASSDSYEQYF. The CDR3 DNA is TGTGCCAGCAGTGACTCCTACGAGCAGTACTTC.

The chain joins TRBV21-1 to TRBJ1-1; the table's D call, TRBD1, was not checked against the DNA. TRBV21-1 is marked as a pseudogene. CDR3 size: 16 residues. CDR3 nucleotides: TGTGCCAGCAGCAAAACACTTCCAGGGCTTAACACTGAAGCTTTCTTT. Its protein is CASSKTLPGLNTEAFF.

The rearrangement uses TRBV6-6 and TRBJ1-4, with 10 bases that match TRBD1. This CDR3 is 15 amino acids long. V lost 5 bases, J lost 7 bases, and 7 bases stayed unmatched. In germline, CDR1 is MNHNY, CDR2 SVGAGI (reference sequence). The CDR3 coding sequence is TGTGCCAGCAGTCCAGACCGGGACAGGGGTGAAAAACTGTTTTTT. Protein: CASSPDRDRGEKLFF.

The gene calls are TRBV4-1 and TRBJ1-2, with TRBD1 matching over 12 bases. Germline CDR1 is MGHRA and CDR2 is YSYEKL. V was pared by 1 base and J by 7 bases, with 7 bases of the junction left unmatched. The CDR3 runs to 16 residues. The CDR3 region is CASSQGSGQGAGGYTF. The CDR3, as DNA: TGCGCCAGCAGCCAAGGCTCGGGACAGGGGGCAGGTGGCTACACCTTC.

The table lists this clone with a count of one. V gene TRBV19 combines with J gene TRBJ2-3; 7 bases are a match to TRBD1. Germline CDR1 reads LNHDA; CDR2 reads SQIVND (reference sequence). V lost 6 bases, J lost 4 bases, and 10 bases stayed unmatched. The length of the CDR3 is 15 residues. CDR3 loop: CASSSRGLKSDTQYF. In nucleotides, the CDR3 is TGTGCCAGTAGCTCCAGGGGGTTGAAATCAGATACGCAGTATTTT.

V usage is TRBV19 and J usage is TRBJ2-7; 8 nucleotides match TRBD1. The germline V gene has CDR1 LNHDA and CDR2 SQIVND (reference sequence). J was trimmed by 2 bases and V by 5 bases; bases with no gene match: 5. The CDR3 length is 14 residues. The CDR3 DNA reads TGTGCCAGTAGTCTGACAGGGGCCGCCTACGAGCAGTACTTC. Translated: CASSLTGAAYEQYF.

The rearrangement uses TRBV4-1 and TRBJ2-2; tentative D call: TRBD2 (7 bases). Germline V gives CDR1 MGHRA, CDR2 YSYEKL. CDR3 length: 17 residues. V shed 4 bases and J shed 4 bases, with 19 bases lying between them. For the CDR3, the DNA is TGCGCCAGCAGCCCGAGCGCGAATAGGGGGGGCACCGGGGAGCTGTTTTTT. Its protein product is CASSPSANRGGTGELFF.

The J gene is TRBJ2-1, the V gene TRBV20-1, with unresolved D. V dropped 5 bases and J dropped 10 bases, with 9 bases sitting between them. Germline V gene data show CDR1 as DFQATT and CDR2 as SNEGSKA (reference sequence). The CDR3 sequence is 10 residues long. The DNA for the CDR3 is TGCAGTGCTTCCCGGGTCGAGCAGTTCTTC. This encodes CSASRVEQFF.

This chain uses TRBV5-8 with TRBJ2-6; D possibly uses TRBD1 or TRBD2 (5 bases each). Looked up from germline, CDR1 is SGHTS and CDR2 is YDEGEE. CDR3 length: 14 residues. V was trimmed by 0 bases and J by 10 bases, leaving 11 bases between them. DNA for the CDR3: TGTGCCAGCAGCTTGGCAGGGAGCTTTAACGTCCTGACTTTC. This sequence encodes CASSLAGSFNVLTF.

This clone occurred once. This chain joins TRBV5-4 and TRBJ1-2; D is undetermined. Germline assignment: CDR1 SGHNT and CDR2 YYREEE (reference sequence). The CDR3 consists of 15 residues. With 1 base removed from V and 0 bases from J, the gap between germline ends came to 10 bases. The CDR3 DNA is TGTGCCAGCAGCTTGTCTAGGGCCACTAACTATGGCTACACCTTC. As protein: CASSLSRATNYGYTF.

The chain joins TRBV19 to TRBJ2-2; 7 bases agree with TRBD1. CDR1 is LNHDA and CDR2 is SQIVND in the germline V gene (reference sequence). V shed 4 bases, J shed 6 bases, and the junction held 2 bases outside the gene matches. CDR3 size: 13 residues. The CDR3 sequence: CASSKQGAGELFF. The CDR3 nucleotides read TGTGCCAGTAGTAAGCAGGGGGCCGGGGAGCTGTTTTTT.

The chain couples TRBV18 to TRBJ2-5; D might be TRBD1 (6 bases). The CDR3 is made up of 12 amino acids. CDR1 and CDR2 from the germline V gene are KGHSH and LQKENI. V was cut by 5 bases and J by 5 bases, with 9 bases left in between. CDR3 residues: CASSRGSETQYF. In DNA form, the CDR3 reads TGTGCCAGCTCAAGGGGGTCGGAGACCCAGTACTTC.

The CDR3 DNA follows: TGTGCCAGCAGTTCCGGGACTAGCAGCTTCTACGAGCAGTACTTC. This sequence encodes CASSSGTSSFYEQYF. The chain is built from TRBV6-5 and TRBJ2-7; 9 bases agree with TRBD2. The junction had 7 bases not matched to a gene; V was cut back by 4 bases and J by 3 bases. CDR1 is MNHEY and CDR2 is SVGAGI in the germline V gene. This CDR3 has 15 residues.

This chain uses TRBV6-5 with TRBJ2-1; TRBD2 matches at 7 bases. After removal of 2 bases from V and 0 bases from J, the junction contained 1 base not matched to a gene. The CDR3 covers 15 residues. CDR1 and CDR2 from the germline V gene are MNHEY and SVGAGI. CDR3 in amino acids: CASSYGGSSYNEQFF. The CDR3 coding sequence is TGTGCCAGCAGTTACGGCGGGAGCTCCTACAATGAGCAGTTCTTC.

The V gene is TRBV27, the J gene TRBJ1-2; D gene uncertain. The CDR3 covers 13 residues. Germline-derived CDR1 and CDR2 are MNHEY and SMNVEV (reference sequence). The V end lost 2 bases, the J end lost 1 base, and 5 bases lay between the germline ends. CDR3 amino acids: CASSLTFNYGYTF. CDR3 nucleotides: TGTGCCAGCAGTTTAACCTTTAACTATGGCTACACCTTC.

The rearrangement joins TRBV9 to TRBJ1-4; D perhaps matches TRBD1 (6 bases). V lost 4 bases and J lost 7, with 11 bases in between. The CDR3 length is 13 residues. Germline V CDR1 and CDR2: SGDLS, YYNGEE. The CDR3 bases are TGTGCCAGCAGCACCCGGGGGGCTGAAAAACTGTTTTTT. Its protein product is CASSTRGAEKLFF.

This sequence joins TRBV5-6 and TRBJ1-4; 8 bases line up with TRBD1. CDR1 and CDR2 (germline): SGHDT, YYEEEE. Germline trimming cut 3 bases from V and 10 bases from J; bases unmatched to any gene: 8. The CDR3 is made up of 14 amino acids. The CDR3 DNA reads as TGTGCCAGCAGCTCAGGGGGCATGGGGGGAAAACTGTTTTTT. This codes for CASSSGGMGGKLFF.

The chain carries TRBV5-1 and TRBJ2-7, with TRBD2 identical over 8 bases. The CDR3 is 17 amino acids. Germline lookup yields CDR1 SGHRS and CDR2 YFSETQ. The V and J ends lost 4 bases and 2 bases, in that order; junction bases with no gene match: 14. The CDR3 here is CASSPGGGASGPYEQYF. The CDR3, as DNA: TGCGCCAGCAGCCCGGGAGGGGGAGCTAGCGGGCCCTACGAGCAGTACTTC.

The V and J genes are TRBV4-1 and TRBJ1-4; D gene unclear. V was trimmed by 2 bases and J by 8 bases, leaving 6 bases between them. This CDR3 is built from 12 residues. Germline-derived CDR1 and CDR2 are MGHRA and YSYEKL. For the CDR3, the DNA is TGCGCCAGCAGCCAACAAGAGGAAAAACTGTTTTTT. It encodes CASSQQEEKLFF.

This clone showed up just once. This sequence joins TRBV6-1 and TRBJ1-3, with TRBD1 identical over 8 bases. The ends lost 6 bases at V and 2 bases at J; junction bases unmatched: 3. Germline loops: CDR1 MNHNS, CDR2 SASEGT. The CDR3 is 14 amino acids. This CDR3 reads CASRSTGAGNTIYF. CDR3 DNA: TGTGCCAGCAGGTCGACAGGGGCTGGAAACACCATATATTTT.

The gene calls are TRBV21-1 and TRBJ2-7; the table's D gene call, TRBD1, was not cross checked with the DNA. TRBV21-1 is annotated as a pseudogene. This CDR3 region has 14 residues. The DNA for the CDR3 is TGTGCCAGCACCCTTGAACAGGGGGGCTACGAGCAGTACTTC. Translating gives CASTLEQGGYEQYF.

The chain links TRBV28 to TRBJ1-2; the match to TRBD1 covers 12 bases. Unmatched junction bases numbered 4, after V lost 0 bases and J lost 2 bases. The CDR3 is made up of 17 amino acids. Germline V gene data show CDR1 as MDHEN and CDR2 as SYDVKM. CDR3 in amino acids: CASSLWGTGGLNYGYTF. CDR3 bases: TGTGCCAGCAGTTTATGGGGGACAGGGGGCCTAAACTATGGCTACACCTTC.

The chain has TRBV9 and TRBJ2-7, with 15 bases lining up with TRBD2. V was clipped by 8 bases and J by 6 bases; unmatched bases: 9. Germline V gene sequence: CDR1 SGDLS, CDR2 YYNGEE. The CDR3 sequence is 15 residues long. Written as DNA, the CDR3 is TGTGCCAGTGGACTAGCGGGAGGGCCGGGGGGCGAGCAGTACTTC. Its translation is CASGLAGGPGGEQYF.

This chain uses TRBV19 with TRBJ2-2, with TRBD1 matching 7 bases. The J segment lost 1 base and the V segment lost 5 bases, leaving 7 bases of the junction unmatched. The CDR3 covers 16 residues. CDR1 LNHDA and CDR2 SQIVND come from the germline V gene (reference sequence). DNA for the CDR3: TGTGCCAGTAGTCCCTCGACAGGGTGGAACACCGGGGAGCTGTTTTTT. It yields the protein CASSPSTGWNTGELFF.

The chain has TRBV7-9 and TRBJ2-3, with 12 bases lining up with TRBD2. Germline CDR1 and CDR2: SEHNR and FQNEAQ (reference sequence). The V segment lost 5 bases and the J segment 0 bases; nucleotides outside the gene matches: 9. This CDR3 is built from 18 residues. The CDR3 spells CASSRLAGAGTSTDTQYF. The CDR3 DNA reads TGTGCCAGCAGCCGACTAGCGGGAGCTGGGACTAGCACAGATACGCAGTATTTT. The full variable domain, with the rest looked up from reference TRBV7-9 and TRBJ2-3, is DTGVSQNPRHKITKRGQNVTFRCDPISEHNRLYWYRQTLGQGPEFLTYFQNEAQLEKSRLLSDRFSAERPKGSFSTLEIQRTEQGDSAMYLCASSRLAGAGTSTDTQYFGPGTRLTVL.

V gene TRBV2 combines with J gene TRBJ1-2; D is uncertain. Trimming pared 7 bases from V and 4 bases from J, leaving 16 bases between. The CDR3 has 14 residues. Germline lookup yields CDR1 SNHLY and CDR2 FYNNEI. CDR3: CASTTHEGSYGYTF. The CDR3 DNA follows: TGTGCCAGCACCACGCACGAGGGTTCCTATGGCTACACCTTC.